This T cell receptor beta chain was captured by sequencing in a study of T-cell memory formation after mild COVID-19. V lost 6 bases, J lost 0 bases, and 11 bases lay in between. This CDR3 contains 14 residues. This clonotype has only a few counts. TCRdb re-called the 5' RACE reads through MiXCR, storing one row per CDR3 protein. The sample lists under 250,000 distinct CDR3 sequences, approximately 9% occurring once. The sequence was collected from a man aged 18 to 35 who had mild COVID-19 (a few samples of this study predate the infection). Cell type and time point are not known. The sample comprised PBMCs or a T cell subset sorted from them (not recorded which). V and J are TRBV12-3 or TRBV12-4 and TRBJ1-1; D gene uncertain. The CDR3 protein is CASRIGVMNTEAFF. CDR3 DNA: TGTGCCAGCAGAATCGGGGTCATGAACACTGAAGCTTTCTTT.